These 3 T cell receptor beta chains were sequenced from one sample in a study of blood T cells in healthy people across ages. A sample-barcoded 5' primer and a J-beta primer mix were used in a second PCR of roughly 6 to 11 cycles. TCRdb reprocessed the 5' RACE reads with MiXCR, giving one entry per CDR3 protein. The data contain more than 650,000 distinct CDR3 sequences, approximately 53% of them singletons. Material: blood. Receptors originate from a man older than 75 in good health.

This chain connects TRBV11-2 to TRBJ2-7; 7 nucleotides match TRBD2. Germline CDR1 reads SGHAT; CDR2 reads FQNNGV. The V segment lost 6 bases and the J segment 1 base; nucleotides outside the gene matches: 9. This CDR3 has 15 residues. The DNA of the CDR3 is TGTGCCAGCAGATCGCCGGGGGGACTTTCCTACGAGCAGTACTTC. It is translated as CASRSPGGLSYEQYF.

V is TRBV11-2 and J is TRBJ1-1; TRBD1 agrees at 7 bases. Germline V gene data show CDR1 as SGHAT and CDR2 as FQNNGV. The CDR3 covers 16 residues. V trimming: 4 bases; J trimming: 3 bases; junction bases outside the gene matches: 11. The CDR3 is CASSSPGKGADTEAFF. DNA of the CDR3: TGTGCCAGCAGCTCCCCCGGTAAGGGGGCGGACACTGAAGCTTTCTTT.

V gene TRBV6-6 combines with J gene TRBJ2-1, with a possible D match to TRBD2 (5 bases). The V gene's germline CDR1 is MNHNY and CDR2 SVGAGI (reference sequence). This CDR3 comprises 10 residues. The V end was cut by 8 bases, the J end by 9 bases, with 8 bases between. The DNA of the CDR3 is TGTGCCAGCGTACGGGGTGAGCAGTTCTTC. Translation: CASVRGEQFF.